This T cell receptor beta chain was profiled in a study of blood T cell repertoires in COVID-19. Germline trimming cut 0 bases from V and 6 bases from J; bases unmatched to any gene: 3. The CDR3 runs 14 residues. Germline assignment: CDR1 KGHSH and CDR2 LQKENI. How the authors handled the data: Reference gene primer amplification gave nucleated cell count estimates. The table came from immunoSEQ multiplex PCR; TCRdb's copy has only in-frame clones and leaves some out. From that table come the V and J calls and clone size; the DNA was used to work out D and trimming. The top ten clones hold under 1.1% of a sample with around 310,000 clones, 90% of them seen once. With regard to this clone: Other DNA sequences from this sample encode an identical CDR3 as well.

Sequencing was done on a sample of peripheral blood. The V call is TRBV18, the J call TRBJ1-2, with TRBD1 identical over 8 bases. The receptor was derived from a woman between 40 and 50 years old with COVID-19, enrolled during active disease. The CDR3: CASSPPGQGDGYTF. The CDR3 nucleotides are TGTGCCAGCTCACCACCAGGACAGGGAGATGGCTACACCTTC.